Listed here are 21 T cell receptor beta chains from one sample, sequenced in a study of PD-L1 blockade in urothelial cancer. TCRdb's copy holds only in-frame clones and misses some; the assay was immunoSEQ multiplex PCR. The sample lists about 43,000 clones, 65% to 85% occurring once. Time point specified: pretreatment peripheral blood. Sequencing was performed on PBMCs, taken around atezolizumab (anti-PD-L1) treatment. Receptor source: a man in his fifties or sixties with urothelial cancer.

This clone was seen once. The chain's CDR3 is CASRQGSTNEKLFF. In DNA form, the CDR3 reads TGTGCCAGCAGACAGGGATCTACTAATGAAAAACTGTTTTTT. The chain uses TRBV6-5 and TRBJ1-4, with TRBD1 as a possible D gene (6 bases). Germline lookup yields CDR1 MNHEY and CDR2 SVGAGI. The V end lost 6 bases, the J end lost 2 bases, and 10 bases lay between the germline ends. The length of the CDR3 is 14 residues.

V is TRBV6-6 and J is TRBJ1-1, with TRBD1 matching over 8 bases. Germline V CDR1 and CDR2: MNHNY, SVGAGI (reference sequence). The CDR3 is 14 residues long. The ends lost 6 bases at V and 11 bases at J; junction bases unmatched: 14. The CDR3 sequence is CASSPPGTGEGAFF. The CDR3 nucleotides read TGTGCCAGCAGCCCCCCCGGGACAGGAGAAGGGGCTTTCTTT.

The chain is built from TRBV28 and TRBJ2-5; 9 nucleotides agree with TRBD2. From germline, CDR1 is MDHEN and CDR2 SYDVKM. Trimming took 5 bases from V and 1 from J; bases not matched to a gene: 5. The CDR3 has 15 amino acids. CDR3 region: CASSPPTSGQETQYF. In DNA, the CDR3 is TGTGCCAGCAGTCCTCCGACTAGCGGCCAAGAGACCCAGTACTTC.

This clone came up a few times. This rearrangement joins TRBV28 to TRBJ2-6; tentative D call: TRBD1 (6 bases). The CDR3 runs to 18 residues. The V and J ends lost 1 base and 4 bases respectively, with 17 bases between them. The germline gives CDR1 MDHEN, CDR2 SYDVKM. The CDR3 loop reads CASSLFVRGSSGANVLTF. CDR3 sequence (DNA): TGTGCCAGCAGTTTATTTGTCAGGGGATCCTCCGGGGCCAACGTCCTGACTTTC.

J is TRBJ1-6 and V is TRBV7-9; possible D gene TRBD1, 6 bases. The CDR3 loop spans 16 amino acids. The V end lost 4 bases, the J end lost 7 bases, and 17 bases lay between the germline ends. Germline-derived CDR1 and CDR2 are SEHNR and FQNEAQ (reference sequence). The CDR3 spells CASSSGNTGNNSPLHF. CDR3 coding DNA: TGTGCCAGCAGCTCCGGAAATACAGGGAACAATTCACCCCTCCACTTT.

The CDR3: CASSYSGQGNEKLFF. The CDR3 DNA is TGTGCCAGCAGTTACTCCGGACAGGGGAATGAAAAACTGTTTTTT. The rearrangement links TRBV6-6 to TRBJ1-4; 9 bases match TRBD1. Germline V gene lookup returns CDR1 MNHNY and CDR2 SVGAGI (reference sequence). Trimming cost V 0 bases and J 5 bases; bases outside gene matches: 1. This CDR3 comprises 15 residues.

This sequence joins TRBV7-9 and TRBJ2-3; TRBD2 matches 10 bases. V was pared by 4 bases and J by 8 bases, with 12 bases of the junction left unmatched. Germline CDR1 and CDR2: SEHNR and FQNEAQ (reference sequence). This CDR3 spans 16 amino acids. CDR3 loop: CASSSPPSGGAGTQYF. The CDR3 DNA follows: TGTGCCAGCAGCTCGCCCCCCAGCGGGGGGGCCGGTACGCAGTATTTT.

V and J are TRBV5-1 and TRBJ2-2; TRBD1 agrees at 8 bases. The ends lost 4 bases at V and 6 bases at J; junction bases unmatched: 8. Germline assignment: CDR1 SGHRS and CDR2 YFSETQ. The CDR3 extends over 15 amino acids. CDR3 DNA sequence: TGCGCCAGCAGCGACAGGGGTGGAACACCCGGGGAGCTGTTTTTT. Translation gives CASSDRGGTPGELFF.

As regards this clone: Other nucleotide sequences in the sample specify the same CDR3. Written as DNA, the CDR3 is TGTGCCAGCAGTTTCAGGGGCTCTGGAAACACCATATATTTT. Translated, it gives CASSFRGSGNTIYF. The chain is built from TRBV28 and TRBJ1-3; perhaps TRBD1 as D (6 bases). The V end was cut by 3 bases, the J end by 0 bases, with 6 bases between. The CDR3 loop spans 14 amino acids. The V gene's germline CDR1 is MDHEN and CDR2 SYDVKM. Combining the CDR3 with reference TRBV28 and TRBJ1-3 gives the whole variable domain DVKVTQSSRYLVKRTGEKVFLECVQDMDHENMFWYRQDPGLGLRLIYFSYDVKMKEKGDIPEGYSVSREKKERFSLILESASTNQTSMYLCASSFRGSGNTIYFGEGSWLTVV.

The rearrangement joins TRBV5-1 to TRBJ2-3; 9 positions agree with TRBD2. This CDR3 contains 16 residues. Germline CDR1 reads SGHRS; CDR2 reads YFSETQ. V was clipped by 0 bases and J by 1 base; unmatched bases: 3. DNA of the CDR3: TGCGCCAGCAGCTTGGGTGCTAGCGGGGGCACAGATACGCAGTATTTT. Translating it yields CASSLGASGGTDTQYF.

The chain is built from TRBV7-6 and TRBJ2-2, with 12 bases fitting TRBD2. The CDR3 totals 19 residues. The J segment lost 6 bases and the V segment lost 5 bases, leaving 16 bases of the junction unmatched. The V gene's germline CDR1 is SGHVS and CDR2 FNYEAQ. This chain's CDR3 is CASSLTTSGRGQRPGELFF. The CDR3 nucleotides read TGTGCCAGCAGCCTTACGACTAGCGGGAGAGGTCAAAGGCCCGGGGAGCTGTTTTTT.

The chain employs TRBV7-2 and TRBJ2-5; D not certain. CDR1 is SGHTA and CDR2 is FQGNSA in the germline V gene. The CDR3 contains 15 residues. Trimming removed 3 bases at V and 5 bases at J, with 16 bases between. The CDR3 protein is CASSLSRSDGETQYF. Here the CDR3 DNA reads TGTGCCAGCAGCTTGTCTCGCTCCGACGGGGAGACCCAGTACTTC.

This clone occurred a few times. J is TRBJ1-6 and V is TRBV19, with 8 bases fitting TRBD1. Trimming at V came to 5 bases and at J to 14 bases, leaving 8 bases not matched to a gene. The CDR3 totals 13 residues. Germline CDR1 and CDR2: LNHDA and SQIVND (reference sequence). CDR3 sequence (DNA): TGTGCCAGTAGTTCGGAGGACAGGGTGTCCCTCCACTTT. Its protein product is CASSSEDRVSLHF. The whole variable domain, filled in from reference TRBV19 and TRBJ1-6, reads DGGITQSPKYLFRKEGQNVTLSCEQNLNHDAMYWYRQDPGQGLRLIYYSQIVNDFQKGDIAEGYSVSREKKESFPLTVTSAQKNPTAFYLCASSSEDRVSLHFGNGTRLTVT.

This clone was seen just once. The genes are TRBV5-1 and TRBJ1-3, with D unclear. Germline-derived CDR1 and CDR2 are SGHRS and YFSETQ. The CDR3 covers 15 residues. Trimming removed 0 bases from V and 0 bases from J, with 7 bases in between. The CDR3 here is CASSLGGSSGNTIYF. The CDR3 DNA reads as TGCGCCAGCAGCTTGGGTGGGAGCTCTGGAAACACCATATATTTT.

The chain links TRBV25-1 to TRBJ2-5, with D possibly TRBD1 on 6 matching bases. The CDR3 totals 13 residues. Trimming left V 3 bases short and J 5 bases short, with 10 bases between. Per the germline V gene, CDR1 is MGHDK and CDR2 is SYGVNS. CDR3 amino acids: CASSDWGRETQYF. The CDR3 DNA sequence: TGTGCCAGCAGTGACTGGGGGCGGGAGACCCAGTACTTC. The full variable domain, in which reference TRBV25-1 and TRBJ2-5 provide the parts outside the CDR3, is EADIYQTPRYLVIGTGKKITLECSQTMGHDKMYWYQQDPGMELHLIHYSYGVNSTEKGDLSSESTVSRIRTEHFPLTLESARPSHTSQYLCASSDWGRETQYFGPGTRLLVL.

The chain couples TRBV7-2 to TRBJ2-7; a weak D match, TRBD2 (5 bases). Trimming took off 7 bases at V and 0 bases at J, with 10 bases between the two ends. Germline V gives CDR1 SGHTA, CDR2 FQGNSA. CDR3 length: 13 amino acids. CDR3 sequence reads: CASTTGFSYEQYF. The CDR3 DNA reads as TGTGCCAGCACAACGGGATTCTCCTACGAGCAGTACTTC.

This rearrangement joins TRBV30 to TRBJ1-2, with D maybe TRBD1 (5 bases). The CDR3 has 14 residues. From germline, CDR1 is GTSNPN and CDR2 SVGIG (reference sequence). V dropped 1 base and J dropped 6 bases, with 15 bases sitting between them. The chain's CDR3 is CAWSGQHHQNGYTF. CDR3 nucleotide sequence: TGTGCCTGGAGTGGACAGCACCACCAGAATGGCTACACCTTC.

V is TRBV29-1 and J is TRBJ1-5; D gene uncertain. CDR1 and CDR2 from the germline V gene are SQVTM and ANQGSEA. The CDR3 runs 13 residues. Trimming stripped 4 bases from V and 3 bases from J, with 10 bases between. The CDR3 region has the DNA TGCAGCGTTGCCGGAGGGCTCAATCAGCCCCAGCATTTT. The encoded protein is CSVAGGLNQPQHF.

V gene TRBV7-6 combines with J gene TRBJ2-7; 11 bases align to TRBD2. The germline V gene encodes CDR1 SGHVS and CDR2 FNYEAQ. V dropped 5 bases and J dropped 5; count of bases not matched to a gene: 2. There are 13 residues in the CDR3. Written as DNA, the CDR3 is TGTGCCAGCAGCCCGGGACTAGCGGACGAGCAGTACTTC. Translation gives CASSPGLADEQYF.

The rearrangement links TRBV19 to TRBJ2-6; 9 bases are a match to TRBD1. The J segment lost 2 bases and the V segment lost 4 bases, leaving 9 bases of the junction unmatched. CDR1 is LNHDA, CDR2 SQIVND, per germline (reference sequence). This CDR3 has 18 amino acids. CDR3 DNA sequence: TGTGCCAGTAGTACAAGGGACAGGGTAAAAGCTGGGGCCAACGTCCTGACTTTC. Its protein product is CASSTRDRVKAGANVLTF.

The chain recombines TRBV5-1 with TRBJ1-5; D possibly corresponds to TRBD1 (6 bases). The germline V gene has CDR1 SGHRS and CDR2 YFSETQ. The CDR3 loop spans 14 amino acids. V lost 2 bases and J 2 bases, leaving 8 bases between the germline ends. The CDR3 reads CASSLSGGNQPQHF. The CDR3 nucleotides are TGCGCCAGCAGCTTATCAGGGGGCAATCAGCCCCAGCATTTT.